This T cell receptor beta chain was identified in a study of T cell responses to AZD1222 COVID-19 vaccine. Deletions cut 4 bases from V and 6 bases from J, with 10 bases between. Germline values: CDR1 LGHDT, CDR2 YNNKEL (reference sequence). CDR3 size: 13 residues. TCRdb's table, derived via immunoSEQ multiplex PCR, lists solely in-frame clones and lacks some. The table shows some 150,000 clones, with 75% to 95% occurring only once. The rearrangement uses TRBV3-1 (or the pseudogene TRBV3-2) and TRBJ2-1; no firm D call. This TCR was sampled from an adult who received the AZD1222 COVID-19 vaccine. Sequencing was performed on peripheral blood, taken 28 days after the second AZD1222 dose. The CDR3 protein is CASSLSMGNEQFF. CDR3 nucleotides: TGTGCCAGCAGCCTCTCTATGGGCAATGAGCAGTTCTTC.